These T cell receptor beta chains were read from a single sample in a study of blood T cell repertoires in COVID-19. Profiling relied on immunoSEQ multiplex PCR, and the TCRdb table lists in-frame clones only, not all of them. The sample contains about 210,000 clones, around 82% of which appear only once. What was sequenced was PBMCs or T cells enriched from blood (not recorded which). The receptors originated from a man younger than 45 with acute COVID-19. Each CDR3 is given with its conserved first and last residue. D genes are given only for firm matches. Clone size is not always given. Where it is, it says once, few, many or a class for expanded clones.

clone_size	j_call	d_call	v_call	cdr3_nt	cdr3_aa
NA	TRBJ2-7	NA	TRBV10-3	TGTGCCATCAGTGAGTCGACCACAGGGAGCTCCTACGAGCAGTACTTC	CAISESTTGSSYEQYF
NA	TRBJ1-6	TRBD1	TRBV6-5	TGTGCCAGCAGTCCTCGACAGGGGAATAATTCACCCCTCCACTTT	CASSPRQGNNSPLHF
few	TRBJ1-1	TRBD1	TRBV4-1	TGCGCCAGCAGCTTCGGACAGGGCTCAAGTAACACTGAAGCTTTCTTT	CASSFGQGSSNTEAFF
once	TRBJ1-2	NA	TRBV3-1/TRBV3-2	TGTGCCAGCAGCCCCGCCGGGGGAGAGGGCTACACCTTC	CASSPAGGEGYTF
NA	TRBJ1-1	TRBD1	TRBV9	TGTGCCAGCAGCGTCGACACAGGGGGCTTGGACACTGAAGCTTTCTTT	CASSVDTGGLDTEAFF
NA	TRBJ1-6	TRBD1	TRBV4-1	TGCGCCAGCAGCCAAGGTCCCGACCCGACAGGGGAAAGATCACCCCTCCACTTT	CASSQGPDPTGERSPLHF
NA	TRBJ1-4	NA	TRBV9	TGTGCCAGCAGCGTAGCTTCGGCGGGAGGGGAACTGTTTTTT	CASSVASAGGELFF
few	TRBJ2-5	NA	TRBV2	TGTGCCAGCAGTCCACAGGGTTCCAGGGAGACCCAGTACTTC	CASSPQGSRETQYF
NA	TRBJ2-5	NA	TRBV14	TGTGCCAGCAGCCAAGATCGGGGGGCGGTAAAAGAGACCCAGTACTTC	CASSQDRGAVKETQYF
NA	TRBJ1-5	NA	TRBV28	TGTGCCAGCAGTCCCCTCCTTAGTAGCAATCAGCCCCAGCATTTT	CASSPLLSSNQPQHF
few	TRBJ1-5	NA	TRBV7-6	TGTGCCAGCAGCTTTTCCGAGGAGGGTAACCAGCATTTT	CASSFSEEGNQHF
NA	TRBJ2-7	NA	TRBV2	TGTGCCAGCAGTACTACCTACGAGCAGTACTTC	CASSTTYEQYF
NA	TRBJ2-5	TRBD1	TRBV2	TGTGCCAGCAGTGCCGGGACAGGACAAGAGACCCAGTACTTC	CASSAGTGQETQYF
NA	TRBJ1-1	NA	TRBV27	TGTGCCAGCAGTTTTTTGACAAAGAACACTGAAGCTTTCTTT	CASSFLTKNTEAFF
NA	TRBJ1-4	NA	TRBV29-1	TGCAGCGTTGAGCGACGGGATAGTCTCCCTAATGAAAAACTGTTTTTT	CSVERRDSLPNEKLFF
NA	TRBJ2-1	TRBD1	TRBV10-3	TGTGCCATCAGGGACAGGGAGAGCTCCTACAATGAGCAGTTCTTC	CAIRDRESSYNEQFF
NA	TRBJ1-2	NA	TRBV5-6	TGTGCCAGCAGCTTTTTCGGTCAAGCTATGAGGGGCTACACCTTC	CASSFFGQAMRGYTF
many	TRBJ2-2	TRBD2	TRBV5-1	TGCGCCAGCAAAGGGACTAGCGGGGCCGGCGGGGAGCTGTTTTTT	CASKGTSGAGGELFF
NA	TRBJ1-2	NA	TRBV10-2	TGCGCCAGCAGCGACAGCGCCTATGGCTACACCTTC	CASSDSAYGYTF
NA	TRBJ2-5	TRBD2	TRBV12-5	TGTGCTAGTGGTTTGGTGCCCTTGTTAGCGGGGGAGCAAGAGACCCAGTACTTC	CASGLVPLLAGEQETQYF
NA	TRBJ2-3	NA	TRBV3-1/TRBV3-2	TGTGCCAGCAGCCAAGATAAAACAGGGCAAACAGATACGCAGTATTTT	CASSQDKTGQTDTQYF
NA	TRBJ2-3	TRBD1	TRBV5-5	TGTGCCAGCAGCTCCCCCGGGACAGGGGGCCAAGATACGCAGTATTTT	CASSSPGTGGQDTQYF
NA	TRBJ1-1	NA	TRBV11-2	TGTGCCAGCAGCTTAGACACAGGGTATTCCACTGAAGCTTTCTTT	CASSLDTGYSTEAFF
NA	TRBJ1-5	NA	TRBV28	TGTGCCAGCACCATATCATATCAGCAGCCCCAGCATTTT	CASTISYQQPQHF
NA	TRBJ1-2	NA	TRBV19	TGTGCCACCAGAAGGGGTCGGGACGGGGGTAACTATGGCTACACCTTC	CATRRGRDGGNYGYTF
NA	TRBJ2-1	NA	TRBV20-1	TGCAGTGTTAGTCGTTACTCCTACAATGAGCAGTTCTTC	CSVSRYSYNEQFF
NA	TRBJ1-4	NA	TRBV7-2	TGTGCCAGCACCTTTAGAGGAGAGTCTGCAACTAATGAAAAACTGTTTTTT	CASTFRGESATNEKLFF
few	TRBJ2-7	NA	TRBV28	TGTGCCAGCAGTTTCGGGGCCAGGGGCTCCGAGCAGTACTTC	CASSFGARGSEQYF
medium-sized	TRBJ1-2	TRBD1	TRBV7-9	TGTGCCAGCACCCTAGGCGGGACAGGGATCGGCTACACCTTC	CASTLGGTGIGYTF
NA	TRBJ2-5	NA	TRBV10-3	TGTGCCATCAGGGAGAGCAAGGGGGGGGTGGAGACCCAGTACTTC	CAIRESKGGVETQYF
NA	TRBJ1-5	NA	TRBV12-3/TRBV12-4	TGTGCCAGCACGGGGTATAGCAATCAGCCCCAGCATTTT	CASTGYSNQPQHF
NA	TRBJ2-3	TRBD2	TRBV6-6	TGTGCCAGCACTCGCACTGCGGGGGGCTATACCACAGATACGCAGTATTTT	CASTRTAGGYTTDTQYF
NA	TRBJ1-6	TRBD1	TRBV7-9	TGTGCCAGCAGCGGGGGACAGGTCGCGAATTCACCCCTCCACTTT	CASSGGQVANSPLHF
NA	TRBJ1-1	NA	TRBV6-5	TGTGCCAGCATCAGGGAGGGGAACACTGAAGCTTTCTTT	CASIREGNTEAFF
NA	TRBJ2-7	TRBD1	TRBV28	TGTGCCAGCGGGACCGGGACAGCCTACGAGCAGTACTTC	CASGTGTAYEQYF
NA	TRBJ2-1	NA	TRBV21-1	TGTGCCAGCAGCAAAGAGGGAGTTAGCGGGAACCCTTCTATTTGGCAGTTCTTC	CASSKEGVSGNPSIWQFF
NA	TRBJ1-2	TRBD1	TRBV28	TGTGCCAGCAGTCCCGGACAGGGGGGCTACACCTTC	CASSPGQGGYTF
NA	TRBJ1-5	TRBD1	TRBV29-1	TGCAGCGTTGATCGGGACAGGGTCAATCAGCCCCAGCATTTT	CSVDRDRVNQPQHF